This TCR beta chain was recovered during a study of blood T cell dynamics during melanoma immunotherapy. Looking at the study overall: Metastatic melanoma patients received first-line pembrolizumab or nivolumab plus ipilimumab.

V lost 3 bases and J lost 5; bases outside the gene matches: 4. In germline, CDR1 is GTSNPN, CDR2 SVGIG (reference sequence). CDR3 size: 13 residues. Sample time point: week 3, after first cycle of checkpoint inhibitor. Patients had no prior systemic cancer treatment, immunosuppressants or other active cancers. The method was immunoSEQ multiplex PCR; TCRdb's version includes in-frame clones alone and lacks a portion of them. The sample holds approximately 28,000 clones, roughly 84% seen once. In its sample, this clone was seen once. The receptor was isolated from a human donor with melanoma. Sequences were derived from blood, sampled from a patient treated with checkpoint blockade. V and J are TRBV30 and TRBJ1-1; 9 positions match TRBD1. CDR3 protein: CAWSLQGATEAFF. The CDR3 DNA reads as TGTGCCTGGAGCCTACAGGGGGCAACTGAAGCTTTCTTT.